This T cell receptor beta chain was recovered during a study of control samples from healthy donors and cancer patients (dated by TCRdb to about 2020). Relative to germline, V is missing 0 bases and J is missing 4 bases, with 7 bases of the junction outside any gene match. Spanning cysteine to phenylalanine, the CDR3 consists of 17 amino acids. The sequence is cut down to CDR3 DNA, 51 bases in frame from base 1. CDR1 and CDR2 are read off the germline V gene (reference sequence) as MNHEY and SMNVEV. As concerns this clone: No antigen is known for it. Base qualities were left out, and no much larger clone turns up one base away.

The library was generated by the immunoSEQ multiplex PCR assay. TCRdb stores this immuneACCESS table with in-frame sequences only. Part of the clones is absent; in the studies checked, under half of the shortfall reflects unresolved V genes, and no reason is known for the rest. The table for this sample lists 99,000 or so clones; about 80% of them were counted only once. Approximately 13% of the sample is in the top ten clones. The chain is assembled from TRBV27 and TRBJ2-1, with 9 junctional bases fitting TRBD2. The sequence was obtained from a woman in her fifties or sixties in good health. Material: blood. The DNA sequence reads TGTGCCAGCAGTTTATCGTTCGGGCTAGCGGGGTACAATGAGCAGTTCTTC. It is translated as CASSLSFGLAGYNEQFF.